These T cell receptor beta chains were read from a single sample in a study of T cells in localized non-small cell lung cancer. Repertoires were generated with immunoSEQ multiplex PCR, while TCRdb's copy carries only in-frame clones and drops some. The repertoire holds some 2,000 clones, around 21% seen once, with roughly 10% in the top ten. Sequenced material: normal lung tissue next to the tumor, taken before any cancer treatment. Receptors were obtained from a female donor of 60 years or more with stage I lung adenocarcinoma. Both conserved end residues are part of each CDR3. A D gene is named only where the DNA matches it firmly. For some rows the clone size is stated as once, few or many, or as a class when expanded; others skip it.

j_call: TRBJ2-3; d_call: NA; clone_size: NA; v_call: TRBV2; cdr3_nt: TGTGCCAGCAGCGTAGAAAGCGGCAGGGCCTCAGATACGCAGTATTTT; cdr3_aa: CASSVESGRASDTQYF
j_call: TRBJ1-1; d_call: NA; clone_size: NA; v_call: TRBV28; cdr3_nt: TGTGCCAGCAGCCCCCCGGACGGGTTCACTGAAGCTTTCTTT; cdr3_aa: CASSPPDGFTEAFF
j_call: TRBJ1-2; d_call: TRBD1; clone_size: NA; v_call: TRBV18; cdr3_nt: TGTGCCAGCTCACCCGAACGTCCCGGGACAGGGAAAAATAACTATGGCTACACCTTC; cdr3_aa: CASSPERPGTGKNNYGYTF
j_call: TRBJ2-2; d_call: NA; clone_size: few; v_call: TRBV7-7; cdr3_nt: TGTGCCAGCAGCTTACGGGCACAGGGCCGAACCGGGGAGCTGTTTTTT; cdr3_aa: CASSLRAQGRTGELFF
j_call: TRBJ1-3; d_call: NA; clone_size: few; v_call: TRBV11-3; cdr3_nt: TGTGCCAGCAGCTTGGCCGGTAGGCCGAGCTCTGGAAACACCATATATTTT; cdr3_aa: CASSLAGRPSSGNTIYF
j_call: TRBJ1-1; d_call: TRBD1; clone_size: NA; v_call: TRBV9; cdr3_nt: TGTGCCACGACAGGGGACGGGACTGAAGCTTTCTTT; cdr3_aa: CATTGDGTEAFF
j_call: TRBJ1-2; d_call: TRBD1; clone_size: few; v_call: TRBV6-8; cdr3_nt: TGTGCCAGCAGTTACTTACAGACAGGGAGCTATGGCTACACCTTC; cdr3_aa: CASSYLQTGSYGYTF
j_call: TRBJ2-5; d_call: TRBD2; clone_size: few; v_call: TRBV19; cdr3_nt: TGTGCCAGTAGTATGGGGGGGTTACAAGAGACCCAGTACTTC; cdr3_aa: CASSMGGLQETQYF
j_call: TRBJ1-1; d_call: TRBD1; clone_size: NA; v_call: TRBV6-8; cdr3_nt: TGTGCCAGCAGCACGACAGGGGTTGAAGCTTTCTTT; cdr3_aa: CASSTTGVEAFF
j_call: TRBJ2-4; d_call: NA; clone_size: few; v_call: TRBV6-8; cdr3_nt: TGTGCCAGCAGTGACGGGGTATCGAACATTCAGTACTTC; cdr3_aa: CASSDGVSNIQYF
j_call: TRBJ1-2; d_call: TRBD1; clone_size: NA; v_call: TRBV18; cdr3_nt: TGTGCCAGCTCCTCGGCAGGGGGCGGCTACACCTTC; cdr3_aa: CASSSAGGGYTF
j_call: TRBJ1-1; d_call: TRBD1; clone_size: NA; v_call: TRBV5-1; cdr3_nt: TGCGCCAGCAGTTTGACAGGGGGCTCCCTTGAAGCTTTCTTT; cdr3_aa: CASSLTGGSLEAFF
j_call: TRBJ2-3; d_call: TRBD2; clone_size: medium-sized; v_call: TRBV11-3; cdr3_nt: TGTGCCAGCAGCCCCGGGACTAGTATCGATACGCAGTATTTT; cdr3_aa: CASSPGTSIDTQYF
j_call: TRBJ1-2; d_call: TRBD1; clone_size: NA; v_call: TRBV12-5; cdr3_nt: TGTGCTAGTGGTTTGGTAGGGACAGGGGATGTTGATGGCTACACCTTC; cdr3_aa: CASGLVGTGDVDGYTF
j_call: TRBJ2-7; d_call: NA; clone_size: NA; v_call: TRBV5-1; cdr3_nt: TGCGCCAGCAGCTTGGCCCCGGGGACCTACGAGCAGTACTTC; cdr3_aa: CASSLAPGTYEQYF
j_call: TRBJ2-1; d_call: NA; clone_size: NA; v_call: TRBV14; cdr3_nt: TGTGCCAGCAGCCAAACAGGGTTTCCGGTCTACAATGAGCAGTTCTTC; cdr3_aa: CASSQTGFPVYNEQFF
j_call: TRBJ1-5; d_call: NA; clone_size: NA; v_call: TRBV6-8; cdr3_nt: TGTGCCAGCAGCCCAGGGGACCCCGCAGCAGGACAGCCCCAGCATTTT; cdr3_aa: CASSPGDPAAGQPQHF
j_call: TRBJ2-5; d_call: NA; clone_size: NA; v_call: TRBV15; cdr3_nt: TGTGCCACCTCTCCACCCCGGAGACAAGAGACCCAGTACTTC; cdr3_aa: CATSPPRRQETQYF
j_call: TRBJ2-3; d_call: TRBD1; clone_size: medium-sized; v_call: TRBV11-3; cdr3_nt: TGTGCCAGCAGCTTAGAGGGTGGACAGGGCACAGATACGCAGTATTTT; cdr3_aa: CASSLEGGQGTDTQYF
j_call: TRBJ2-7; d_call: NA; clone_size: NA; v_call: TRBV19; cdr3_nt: TGTGCCAGTAGTAACGTGGAAACCTACGAGCAGTACTTC; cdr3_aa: CASSNVETYEQYF
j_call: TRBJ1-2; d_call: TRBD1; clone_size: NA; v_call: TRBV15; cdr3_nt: TGTGCCACCAGCAGAACCGGGACAGCAAACTATGGCTACACCTTC; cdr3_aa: CATSRTGTANYGYTF
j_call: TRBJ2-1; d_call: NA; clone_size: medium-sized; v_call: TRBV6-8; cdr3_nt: TGTGCCAGCAGTGTGCAAAGCGCCAATGATGAGCAGTTCTTC; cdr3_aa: CASSVQSANDEQFF